A single sample gave rise to the 17 T cell receptor beta chains below, sequenced in a study of T cell responses to AZD1222 COVID-19 vaccine (dated by TCRdb to about 2021). The time point label here, explained by the study, means: about 28 days (+/-7) after the second vaccine dose. Receptor amplification or capture employed the immunoSEQ multiplex PCR assay. As stored in TCRdb, this immuneACCESS dataset retains in-frame rearrangements with V and J assigned. A fraction of the clones does not appear; measured against another copy, unresolved V genes explain less than half of the discrepancy, and the remainder lacks a known reason. For this sample the table gives around 120,000 clones, of which approximately 90% were detected only once. Just over 3.5% of the sample belongs to the ten largest clones. The sample consisted of peripheral blood, taken 28 days after the second AZD1222 dose. These receptors were collected from an adult who received the AZD1222 COVID-19 vaccine.

This chain links TRBV10-3 with TRBJ1-4, with 8 bases fitting TRBD1. The CDR3 runs 15 residues. V lost 4 bases, J lost 7 bases, and 8 bases stayed unmatched. Per the germline V gene, CDR1 is ENHRY and CDR2 is SYGVKD. CDR3 nucleotide sequence: TGTGCCATCAGTGCGTCTTCGACAGGGGTTGAAAAACTGTTTTTT. It yields the protein CAISASSTGVEKLFF.

The chain is built from TRBV29-1 and TRBJ2-5, with 7 bases lining up with TRBD2. With V trimmed by 4 bases and J by 2 bases, 4 bases remained unmatched. The CDR3 extends over 13 amino acids. CDR1 and CDR2 from the germline V gene are SQVTM and ANQGSEA. As DNA, the CDR3 is TGCAGCGTTGGCGGGAGATTTCAAGAGACCCAGTACTTC. Protein sequence: CSVGGRFQETQYF.

The table lists this clone with a few counts. The rearrangement joins TRBV12-5 to TRBJ2-7, with D maybe TRBD1 (5 bases). The CDR3 runs 14 residues. The germline V gene has CDR1 LGHNT and CDR2 FRNRAP. Trimming shortened V by 1 base and J by 0 bases, and 7 bases separated the two germline ends. CDR3 sequence reads: CASGLEGFSYEQYF. Written as DNA, the CDR3 is TGTGCTAGTGGTTTGGAGGGGTTCTCCTACGAGCAGTACTTC.

This clone was picked up one time. The V gene is TRBV5-4, the J gene TRBJ2-5; 8 positions match TRBD2. After removal of 5 bases from V and 5 bases from J, the junction contained 5 bases not matched to a gene. Germline CDR1 SGHNT, CDR2 YYREEE (reference sequence). This CDR3 region has 13 residues. Written as DNA, the CDR3 is TGTGCCAGCAGGTTCCGGGAGGGGGAGACCCAGTACTTC. It is translated as CASRFREGETQYF.

The chain joins TRBV5-1 to TRBJ1-4; possible D gene TRBD1, 6 bases. CDR1 is SGHRS, CDR2 YFSETQ, per germline. Trimming cost V 9 bases and J 8 bases, with 14 bases left between them. The CDR3 sequence is 12 residues long. The CDR3 here is CATSDSGEKLFF. The CDR3, as DNA: TGCGCCACCTCGGACAGCGGGGAAAAACTGTTTTTT.

The CDR3 coding sequence is TGTGCCAGCAGCGAAGGAGGGGCTACGCAGTATTTT. Protein product: CASSEGGATQYF. J is TRBJ2-3 and V is TRBV7-3; TRBD2 might be the D (6 bases). The V gene's germline CDR1 is SGHTA and CDR2 FQGTGA. V was trimmed by 5 bases and J by 8 bases, leaving 11 bases between them. This CDR3 spans 12 amino acids.

The rearrangement links TRBV10-3 to TRBJ2-2; weak D call: TRBD1 (5 bases). The CDR3 is 14 amino acids. Per germline, CDR1 ENHRY and CDR2 SYGVKD. Trimming left V 8 bases short and J 3 bases short, with 13 bases between. This chain's CDR3 is CAISKGPDTGELFF. CDR3 DNA: TGTGCCATCTCTAAGGGGCCTGACACCGGGGAGCTGTTTTTT.

V gene TRBV2 combines with J gene TRBJ1-1; 8 bases agree with TRBD1. Germline CDR1 and CDR2: SNHLY and FYNNEI. This CDR3 has 13 amino acids. V dropped 10 bases and J dropped 4; count of bases not matched to a gene: 8. The CDR3, as DNA: TGTGCCACCTCCAGGACAGGGAGCACTGAAGCTTTCTTT. This codes for CATSRTGSTEAFF.

The rearrangement links TRBV7-9 to TRBJ2-5; 7 bases agree with TRBD1. The germline gives CDR1 SEHNR, CDR2 FQNEAQ (reference sequence). The CDR3 covers 14 residues. Unmatched junction bases numbered 6, after V lost 3 bases and J lost 5 bases. Here the CDR3 reads CASSFLQGRETQYF. The CDR3, as DNA: TGTGCCAGCAGCTTTTTACAGGGGCGGGAGACCCAGTACTTC.

This chain links TRBV19 with TRBJ1-1; no clear D. Trimming left V 5 bases short and J 5 bases short, with 12 bases between. The germline V gene has CDR1 LNHDA and CDR2 SQIVND (reference sequence). The CDR3 sequence is 13 residues long. CDR3 loop: CASSGSLETEAFF. The CDR3 DNA reads TGTGCCAGTAGTGGGTCCCTGGAGACTGAAGCTTTCTTT.

This chain connects TRBV28 to TRBJ2-7; 8 nucleotides agree with TRBD1. V lost 2 bases and J lost 5; bases outside the gene matches: 2. Looked up from germline, CDR1 is MDHEN and CDR2 is SYDVKM. CDR3 size: 13 residues. Written as DNA, the CDR3 is TGTGCCAGCAGTTTACAGGGGGCCCACGAGCAGTACTTC. This codes for CASSLQGAHEQYF.

The chain employs TRBV11-2 and TRBJ2-5; D is ambiguous. CDR1 SGHAT and CDR2 FQNNGV come from the germline V gene. CDR3 length: 13 amino acids. V dropped 1 base and J dropped 2 bases, with 5 bases sitting between them. DNA of the CDR3: TGTGCCAGCAGCTTAGTATCTCAAGAGACCCAGTACTTC. Residues: CASSLVSQETQYF. Looking up the rest from reference TRBV11-2 and TRBJ2-5 gives the full variable domain: EAGVAQSPRYKIIEKRQSVAFWCNPISGHATLYWYQQILGQGPKLLIQFQNNGVVDDSQLPKDRFSAERLKGVDSTLKIQPAKLEDSAVYLCASSLVSQETQYFGPGTRLLVL.

The chain has TRBV27 and TRBJ2-1; D possibly corresponds to TRBD2 (5 bases). V was pared by 7 bases and J by 6 bases, with 19 bases between. The V gene's germline CDR1 is MNHEY and CDR2 SMNVEV (reference sequence). This CDR3 comprises 15 residues. The DNA of the CDR3 is TGTGCCAGCAACGGGGTCAACCTGGGCTCCAATGAGCAGTTCTTC. Protein product: CASNGVNLGSNEQFF.

This clone was detected only once. The J gene is TRBJ1-5, the V gene TRBV19; TRBD1 matches 10 bases. Germline CDR1 is LNHDA and CDR2 is SQIVND (reference sequence). CDR3 length: 14 residues. V was clipped by 5 bases and J by 7 bases; unmatched bases: 5. The CDR3: CASSFGQGGQPQHF. CDR3 sequence (DNA): TGTGCCAGTAGTTTCGGACAGGGGGGCCAGCCCCAGCATTTT. The complete variable domain, with remaining parts taken from reference TRBV19 and TRBJ1-5, reads DGGITQSPKYLFRKEGQNVTLSCEQNLNHDAMYWYRQDPGQGLRLIYYSQIVNDFQKGDIAEGYSVSREKKESFPLTVTSAQKNPTAFYLCASSFGQGGQPQHFGDGTRLSIL.

This rearrangement joins TRBV6-5 to TRBJ2-2, with D possibly being TRBD1 or TRBD2 (5 bases each). The CDR3 extends over 15 amino acids. The V gene lost 7 bases and the J gene lost 6 bases, with 18 bases spanning the gap. Germline loops: CDR1 MNHEY, CDR2 SVGAGI. CDR3: CASTLRARDAGELFF. CDR3 coding DNA: TGTGCCAGCACCCTCCGGGCGAGGGACGCCGGGGAGCTGTTTTTT.

The V and J genes are TRBV28 and TRBJ2-3, with TRBD1 matching over 7 bases. Germline trimming cut 8 bases from V and 1 base from J; bases unmatched to any gene: 9. The CDR3 has 15 residues. CDR1 is MDHEN and CDR2 is SYDVKM in the germline V gene. The CDR3, as DNA: TGTGCCAGCCGAGGGGGCTCATACCGCACAGATACGCAGTATTTT. Its protein product is CASRGGSYRTDTQYF.

The genes are TRBV11-2 and TRBJ2-7; 10 nucleotides line up with TRBD1. CDR3 length: 15 residues. J lost 4 bases, V lost 5 bases, and 8 bases had no gene match. Germline CDR1 reads SGHAT; CDR2 reads FQNNGV. DNA of the CDR3: TGTGCCAGCAGCAAACCAGGGACAGGGGTATACGAGCAGTACTTC. It yields the protein CASSKPGTGVYEQYF.